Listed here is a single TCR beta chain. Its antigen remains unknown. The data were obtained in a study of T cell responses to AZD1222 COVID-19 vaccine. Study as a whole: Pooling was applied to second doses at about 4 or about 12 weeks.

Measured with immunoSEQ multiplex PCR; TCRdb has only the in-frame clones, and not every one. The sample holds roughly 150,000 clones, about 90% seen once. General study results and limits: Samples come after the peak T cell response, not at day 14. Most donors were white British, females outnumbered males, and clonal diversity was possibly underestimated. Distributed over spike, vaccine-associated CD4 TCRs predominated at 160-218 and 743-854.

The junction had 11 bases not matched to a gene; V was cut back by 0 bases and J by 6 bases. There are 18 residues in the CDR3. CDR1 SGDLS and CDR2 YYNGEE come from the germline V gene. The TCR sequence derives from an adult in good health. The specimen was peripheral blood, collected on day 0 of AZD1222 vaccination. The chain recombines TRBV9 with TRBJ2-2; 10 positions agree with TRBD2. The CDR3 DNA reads TGTGCCAGCAGCGTAGTTAGCGGGAGGCCCGGGGGGGCCGGGGAGCTGTTTTTT. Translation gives CASSVVSGRPGGAGELFF.